This T cell receptor (beta chain) was recovered during a study of cytotoxic CD8 clonotypes in ibrutinib-treated CLL (dated by TCRdb to about 2021). Some background on the complete study: The cohort included roughly 15 treatment-naive and some twelve relapsed/refractory patients; 17 were IGHV unmutated. Partial responses were observed in around 25 patients and complete responses in 2; after a median follow-up of about 69 months, remission was maintained in approximately 14 patients and progression was observed in roughly twelve. Response samples were taken after a median of 12 months on treatment, ranging from roughly 6 to 36 months. An average of around 250,000 productive templates and 94,082 productive rearrangements was obtained per sample. Longitudinal samples were available for about 30% of the roughly 86 trial participants. Cryopreserved peripheral blood mononuclear cells were collected before treatment, at response, and at either disease progression or sustained remission. Every sample from remission and from progressive disease was obtained while the patients were still on ibrutinib.

Remarks on this clone: This receptor's antigen is unknown. No much larger clone exists at a distance of one base, and base qualities are not known.

A MiSeq instrument was used for deep resolution sequencing, which targeted depths ranging from 1 in 1 million up to 1 in 200,000 T cells, with coverage averaging 10x for each clonotype. The immunoSEQ hsTCRB Kit was used to generate the TCR beta libraries. The authors' pipeline ran thus. ImmunoSEQ Data Assistant and ImmunoSEQ Analyzer were used for data analysis, and V, D and J genes were assigned according to IMGT definitions. Clonality, which ranges from 0 to 1, was calculated as one minus the normalized Shannon entropy of productive rearrangement frequencies. Public clonotype analysis was restricted to overrepresented clonotypes comprising at least 0.05% of each patient's repertoire. Some 13 age-matched healthy donor repertoires from immuneACCESS were used as controls for clonality. Drawn from immuneACCESS, this table holds only the in-frame rearrangements with V and J called that TCRdb kept. Clones are partly lost; checked studies trace under half to an unresolved V gene and leave the rest unexplained. For V, J and clone size, that table is used; D and trimming come from the DNA. This sample gives around 250,000 clones in total; roughly 74% of them show up just once. The ten largest clones add up to roughly 14% of the sample.

Taken with the paper, the label for time point translates to: around 25 months on ibrutinib. For TCR beta library preparation, roughly 2 micrograms of genomic DNA was extracted from cryopreserved PBMCs. Longitudinal blood samples from CLL patients on ibrutinib monotherapy underwent high-throughput TCR beta sequencing. The patients were enrolled in a single-center, open-label phase 2 trial of ibrutinib monotherapy. Between the V and J ends, shortened by 0 bases and 5 bases respectively, the junction contains 5 bases. The CDR3 numbers 12 residues from cysteine through phenylalanine. CDR3 DNA is the only sequence kept; it has 36 bases, read in frame from the first base. CDR1 and CDR2, per the germline V gene, are ENHRY and SYGVKD. Study-wide findings and limitations: Public clonotypes were found to be uncommon and were observed to contract or remain stable during treatment; the increase in clonality was shown to reflect expansion of private clonotypes at ibrutinib response. Clonality increased at ibrutinib response, stayed stable in sustained remission, and fell back toward baseline at progression. Baseline clonality exceeded that of age-matched healthy donors and correlated strongly with circulating CD8+ T-cell counts. Sustained-remission and progressing patients did not have matched sampling times, and lymph node repertoires were not examined.

In this chain, TRBV10-3 is recombined with TRBJ2-7, with an unclear D gene assignment. The input for sequencing was PBMCs, taken after 24 months of ibrutinib treatment. The clonotype was recovered from a human donor with chronic lymphocytic leukemia. DNA sequence: TGTGCCATCAGTGAGTCAGCCGACGAGCAGTACTTC. Translation gives CAISESADEQYF.